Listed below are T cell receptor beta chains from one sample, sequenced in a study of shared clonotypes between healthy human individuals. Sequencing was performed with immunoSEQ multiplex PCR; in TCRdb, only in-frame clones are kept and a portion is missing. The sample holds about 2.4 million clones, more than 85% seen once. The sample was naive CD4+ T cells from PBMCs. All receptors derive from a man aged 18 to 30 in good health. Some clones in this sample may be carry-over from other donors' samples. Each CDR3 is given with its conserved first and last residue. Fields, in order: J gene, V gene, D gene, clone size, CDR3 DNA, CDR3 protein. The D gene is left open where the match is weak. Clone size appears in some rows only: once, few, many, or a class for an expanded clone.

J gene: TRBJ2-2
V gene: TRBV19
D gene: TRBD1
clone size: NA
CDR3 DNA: TGTGCCAGTAGTATGCGAGGCAGGGGGCCCGGGGAGCTGTTTTTT
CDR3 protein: CASSMRGRGPGELFF

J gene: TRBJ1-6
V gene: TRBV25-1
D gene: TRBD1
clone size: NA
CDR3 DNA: TGTGCCAGCAGCCGGGGACAGGGTGATAATTCACCCCTCCACTTT
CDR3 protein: CASSRGQGDNSPLHF

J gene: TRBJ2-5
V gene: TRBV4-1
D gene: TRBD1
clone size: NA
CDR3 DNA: TGCGCCAGCACCCCAATACCGGGACAGGGGCAAGAGACCCAGTACTTC
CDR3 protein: CASTPIPGQGQETQYF

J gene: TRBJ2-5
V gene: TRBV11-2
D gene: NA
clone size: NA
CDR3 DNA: TGTGCCAGCAGCCCCAGAATCGGGACGGGGGCCGCAGAGACCCAGTACTTC
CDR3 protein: CASSPRIGTGAAETQYF

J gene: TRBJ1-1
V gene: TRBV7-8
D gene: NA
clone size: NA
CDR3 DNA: TGTGCCAGCAGCGTGCAGGGAATTGGAACTGAAGCTTTCTTT
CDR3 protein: CASSVQGIGTEAFF

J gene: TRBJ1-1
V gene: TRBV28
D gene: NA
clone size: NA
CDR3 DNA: TGTGCCAGCAGTTTTAGGAACACTGAAGCTTTCTTT
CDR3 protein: CASSFRNTEAFF

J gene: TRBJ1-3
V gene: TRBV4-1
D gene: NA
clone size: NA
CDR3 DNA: TGCGCCAGCAGCCAAGATGAGTTCTATCGGGCAGGGGCTGGAAACACCATATATTTT
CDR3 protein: CASSQDEFYRAGAGNTIYF

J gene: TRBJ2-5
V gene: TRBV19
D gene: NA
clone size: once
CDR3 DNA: TGTGCCAGTAGAGGTGGCGGGATCGTAGAAGAGACCCAGTACTTC
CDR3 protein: CASRGGGIVEETQYF

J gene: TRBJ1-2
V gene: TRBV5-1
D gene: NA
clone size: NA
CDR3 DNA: TGCGCCAGCAGCTTGGGGGTCGACTATGGCTACACCTTC
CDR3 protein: CASSLGVDYGYTF

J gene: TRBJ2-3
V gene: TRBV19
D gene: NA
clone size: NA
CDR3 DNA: TGTGCCAGTAGTATTGGAGGCGGGGGCACAGATACGCAGTATTTT
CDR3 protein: CASSIGGGGTDTQYF

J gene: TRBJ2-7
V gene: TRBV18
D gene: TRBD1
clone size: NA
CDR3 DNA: TGTGCCAGCTCACGGGCCAGGGGGTTAGACGAGCAGTACTTC
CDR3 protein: CASSRARGLDEQYF

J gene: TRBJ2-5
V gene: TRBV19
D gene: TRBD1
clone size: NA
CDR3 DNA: TGTGCCAGTAGCAGGGGGCGACATGAGACCCAGTACTTC
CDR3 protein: CASSRGRHETQYF

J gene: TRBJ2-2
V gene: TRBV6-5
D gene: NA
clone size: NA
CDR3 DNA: TGTGCCAGCAGTCCACGGGTAGTAACCGGGGAGCTGTTTTTT
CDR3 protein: CASSPRVVTGELFF

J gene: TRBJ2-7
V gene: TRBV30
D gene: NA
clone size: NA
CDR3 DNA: TGTGCCTGGAGCCGGGGTTTTGACGAGCAGTACTTC
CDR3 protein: CAWSRGFDEQYF

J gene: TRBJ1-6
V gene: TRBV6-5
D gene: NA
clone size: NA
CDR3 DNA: TGTGCCAGCAGTTATGTCGGACCGAGGGATTCACCCCTCCACTTT
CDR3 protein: CASSYVGPRDSPLHF

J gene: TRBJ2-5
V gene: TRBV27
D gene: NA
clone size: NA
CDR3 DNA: TGTGCCAGCAGTTTACGGGCAGGGTTCTTAGAGACCCAGTACTTC
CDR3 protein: CASSLRAGFLETQYF

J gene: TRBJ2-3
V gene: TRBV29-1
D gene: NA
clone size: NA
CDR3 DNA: TGCCTTATTCCGGGCCCCTCGGAAGATACGCAGTATTTT
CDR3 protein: CLIPGPSEDTQYF

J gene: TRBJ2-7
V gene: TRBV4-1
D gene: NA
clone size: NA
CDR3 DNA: TGCGCCAGCACCAAAGAAGTCTTGGGAGGACTTAACTCGGGGCAGTACTTC
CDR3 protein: CASTKEVLGGLNSGQYF

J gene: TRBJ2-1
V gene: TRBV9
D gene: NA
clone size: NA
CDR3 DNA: TGTGCCAGCAGCCCGAGCATGAGGGACAATGAGCAGTTCTTC
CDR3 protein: CASSPSMRDNEQFF

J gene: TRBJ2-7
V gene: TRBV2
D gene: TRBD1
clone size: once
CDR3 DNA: TGTGCCAGCTGGGGTCAAGGGACAGTCCTGTACGAGCAGTACTTC
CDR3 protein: CASWGQGTVLYEQYF

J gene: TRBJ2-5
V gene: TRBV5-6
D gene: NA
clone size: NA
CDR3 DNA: TGTGCCAGCAGCTTGGAGTTTAGGGGAGAGACCCAGTACTTC
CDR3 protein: CASSLEFRGETQYF

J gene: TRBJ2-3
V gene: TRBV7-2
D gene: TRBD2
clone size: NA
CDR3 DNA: TGTGCCAGCAGCATAGGACTAGCGGGAGGTATAAAGACAGATACGCAGTATTTT
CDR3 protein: CASSIGLAGGIKTDTQYF

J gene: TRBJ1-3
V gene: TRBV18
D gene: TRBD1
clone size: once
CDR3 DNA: TGTGCCAGCTCACTGGGGACAGGACACTCTGGAAACACCATATATTTT
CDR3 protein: CASSLGTGHSGNTIYF

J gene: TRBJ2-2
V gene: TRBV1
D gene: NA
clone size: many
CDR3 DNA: TGCACCAGCAGCCATTGGCCGAGACCAACCGGGGAGCTGTTTTTT
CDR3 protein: CTSSHWPRPTGELFF

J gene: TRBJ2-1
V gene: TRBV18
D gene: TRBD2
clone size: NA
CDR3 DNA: TGTGCCAGCTCACGAAAGGGACTAGCGGGAGGGCCTTCCTACAATGAGCAGTTCTTC
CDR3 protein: CASSRKGLAGGPSYNEQFF

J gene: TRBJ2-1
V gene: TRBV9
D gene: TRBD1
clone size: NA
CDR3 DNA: TGTGCCAGCAGCCAACGGGACAGAGAACTTAATGAGCAGTTCTTC
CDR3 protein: CASSQRDRELNEQFF

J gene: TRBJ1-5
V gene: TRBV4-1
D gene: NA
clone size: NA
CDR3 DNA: TGCGCCAGCAGGGGTCGGGGACTAAATCAGCCCCAGCATTTT
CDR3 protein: CASRGRGLNQPQHF

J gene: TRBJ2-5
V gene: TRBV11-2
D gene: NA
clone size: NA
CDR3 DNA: TGTGCCAGCAAGGCAGCCGGGGAGACCCAGTACTTC
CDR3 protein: CASKAAGETQYF

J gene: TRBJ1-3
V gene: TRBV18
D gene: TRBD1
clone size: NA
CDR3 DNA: TGTGCCAGCTCAGGGACAGGGACGGACACCATATATTTT
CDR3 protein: CASSGTGTDTIYF

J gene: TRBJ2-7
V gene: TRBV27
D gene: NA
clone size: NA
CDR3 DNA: TGTGCCGGCAGTTTACTGGCAGGGATCAACGAGCAGTACTTC
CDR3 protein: CAGSLLAGINEQYF

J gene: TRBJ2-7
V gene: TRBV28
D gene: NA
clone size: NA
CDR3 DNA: TGTGCCAGCACCTCCCCGGGGGCAGAAGACTACGAGCAGTACTTC
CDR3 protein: CASTSPGAEDYEQYF